Listed here is a single T cell receptor beta chain. The data derive from a study of T cell changes during pregnancy in multiple sclerosis. Generated by immunoSEQ multiplex PCR, the TCRdb table keeps only in-frame clones and is missing some. The data show about 120,000 clones, with 93% seen just once and approximately 6.2% held by the top ten. Germline CDR1 is LNHDA and CDR2 is SQIVND (reference sequence). This CDR3 region has 14 residues. V dropped 5 bases and J dropped 1 base, with 11 bases sitting between them. This rearrangement joins TRBV19 to TRBJ1-2; no firm D call. The clonotype was recovered from a female donor with multiple sclerosis, enrolled in a pregnancy study. This material consisted of peripheral blood, taken before pregnancy. CDR3 coding DNA: TGTGCCAGTAGTCAAGAAACATTTAACTATGGCTACACCTTC. Protein sequence: CASSQETFNYGYTF. The full variable domain, rest sourced from reference TRBV19 and TRBJ1-2, is DGGITQSPKYLFRKEGQNVTLSCEQNLNHDAMYWYRQDPGQGLRLIYYSQIVNDFQKGDIAEGYSVSREKKESFPLTVTSAQKNPTAFYLCASSQETFNYGYTFGSGTRLTVV.